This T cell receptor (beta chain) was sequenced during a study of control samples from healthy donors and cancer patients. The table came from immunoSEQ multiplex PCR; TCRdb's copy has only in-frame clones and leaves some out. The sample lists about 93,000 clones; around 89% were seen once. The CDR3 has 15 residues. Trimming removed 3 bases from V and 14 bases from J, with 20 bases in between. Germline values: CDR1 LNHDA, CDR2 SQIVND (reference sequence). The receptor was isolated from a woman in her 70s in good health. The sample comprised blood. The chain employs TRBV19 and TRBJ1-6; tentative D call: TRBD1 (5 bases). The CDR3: CASSITGRGLRTLHF. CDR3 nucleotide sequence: TGTGCCAGTAGTATTACGGGACGGGGTCTTCGGACCCTCCACTTT. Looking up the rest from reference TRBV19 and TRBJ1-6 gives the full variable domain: DGGITQSPKYLFRKEGQNVTLSCEQNLNHDAMYWYRQDPGQGLRLIYYSQIVNDFQKGDIAEGYSVSREKKESFPLTVTSAQKNPTAFYLCASSITGRGLRTLHFGNGTRLTVT.